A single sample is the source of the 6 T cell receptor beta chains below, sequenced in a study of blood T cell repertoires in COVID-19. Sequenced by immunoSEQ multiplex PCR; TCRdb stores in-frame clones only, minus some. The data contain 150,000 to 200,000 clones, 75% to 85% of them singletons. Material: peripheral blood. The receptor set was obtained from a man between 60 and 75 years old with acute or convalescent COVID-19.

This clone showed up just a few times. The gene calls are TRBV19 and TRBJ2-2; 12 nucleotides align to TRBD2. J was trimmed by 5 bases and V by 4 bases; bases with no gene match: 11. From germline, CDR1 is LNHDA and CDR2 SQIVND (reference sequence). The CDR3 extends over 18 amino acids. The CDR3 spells CASSSPRLAGVGTGELFF. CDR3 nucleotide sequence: TGTGCCAGTAGTAGCCCTCGACTAGCGGGAGTGGGGACCGGGGAGCTGTTTTTT.

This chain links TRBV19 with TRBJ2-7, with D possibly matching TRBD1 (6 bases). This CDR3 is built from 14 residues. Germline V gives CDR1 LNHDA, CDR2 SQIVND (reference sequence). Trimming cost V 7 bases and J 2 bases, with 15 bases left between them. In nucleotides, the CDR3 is TGTGCCAGTACCCCGGGACGGGACACCTACGAGCAGTACTTC. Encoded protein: CASTPGRDTYEQYF. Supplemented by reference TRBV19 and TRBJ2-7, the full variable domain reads DGGITQSPKYLFRKEGQNVTLSCEQNLNHDAMYWYRQDPGQGLRLIYYSQIVNDFQKGDIAEGYSVSREKKESFPLTVTSAQKNPTAFYLCASTPGRDTYEQYFGPGTRLTVT.

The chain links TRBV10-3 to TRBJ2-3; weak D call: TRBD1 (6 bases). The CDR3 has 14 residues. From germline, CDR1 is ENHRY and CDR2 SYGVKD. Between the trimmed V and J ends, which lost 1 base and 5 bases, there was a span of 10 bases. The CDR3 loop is CAISEYRAGDTQYF. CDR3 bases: TGTGCCATCAGTGAGTACAGGGCGGGAGATACGCAGTATTTT.

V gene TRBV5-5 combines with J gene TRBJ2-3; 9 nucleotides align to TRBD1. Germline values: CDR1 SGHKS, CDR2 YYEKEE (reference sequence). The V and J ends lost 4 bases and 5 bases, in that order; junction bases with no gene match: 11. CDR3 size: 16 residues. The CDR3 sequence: CASSRSGTGSGDTQYF. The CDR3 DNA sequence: TGTGCCAGCAGCCGATCCGGGACAGGGTCGGGAGATACGCAGTATTTT.

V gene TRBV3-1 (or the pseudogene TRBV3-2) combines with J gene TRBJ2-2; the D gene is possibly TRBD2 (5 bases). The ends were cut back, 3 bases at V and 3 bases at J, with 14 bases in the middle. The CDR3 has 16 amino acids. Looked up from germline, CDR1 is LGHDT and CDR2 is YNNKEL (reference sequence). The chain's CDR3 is CASSHDGVAYTGELFF. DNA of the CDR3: TGTGCCAGCAGCCACGACGGGGTAGCGTACACCGGGGAGCTGTTTTTT.

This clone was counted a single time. CDR3 in DNA: TGTGCCAGCAGCGCCTCGGGACTAGTGGCAGATACGCAGTATTTT. Translation gives CASSASGLVADTQYF. This rearrangement joins TRBV9 to TRBJ2-3; 8 bases are a match to TRBD2. This CDR3 comprises 15 residues. The germline V gene encodes CDR1 SGDLS and CDR2 YYNGEE. V trimming: 3 bases; J trimming: 4 bases; junction bases outside the gene matches: 7.